The rows below give T cell receptor beta chains drawn from one sample of a study of T-cell reconstitution after alpha-beta-depleted transplantation in children. TCRdb fed the PCR reads into MiXCR, producing one record per CDR3 protein. Of just under 550,000 distinct CDR3 sequences in the sample, about 16% are singletons; the top ten hold 3.3%. The sample was PBMCs from the stem cell graft donor, taken from the stem cell graft. The receptors were gathered from a human donor who donated a stem cell graft to a child with acute lymphoblastic leukemia. Each CDR3 is given with its conserved first and last residue.

CDR3	V	J
CASSPLDMATNEKLFF	TRBV3-1	TRBJ1-4
CASSGHGAAYEQYF	TRBV7-9	TRBJ2-7
CSVAPGSNVLTF	TRBV29-1	TRBJ2-6
CASSEGPPGTGELFF	TRBV2	TRBJ2-2
CATSSTGTSGLTDTQYF	TRBV15	TRBJ2-3
CASGRAGGGTEQYF	TRBV6-1	TRBJ2-7
CASSPIGASGSYEQFF	TRBV6-2/TRBV6-3	TRBJ2-1
CSVGPGGIDTEAFF	TRBV29-1	TRBJ1-1
CASSSGQTGLVKLFF	TRBV6-5	TRBJ1-4
CASSASVTQYF	TRBV7-9	TRBJ2-5
CASSDSGTTRADTQYF	TRBV7-8	TRBJ2-3
CASSLVPDMNTEAFF	TRBV7-9	TRBJ1-1
CASSVDAGEETQYF	TRBV9	TRBJ2-5
CASSFIRNSYNEQFF	TRBV5-1	TRBJ2-1
CASRPSLAYNEQFF	TRBV6-1	TRBJ2-1
CASSLGGVEKLFF	TRBV12-3/TRBV12-4	TRBJ1-4
CASSFGQTAEEKLFF	TRBV7-9	TRBJ1-4
CASSPTRDGRNSYEQYF	TRBV5-1	TRBJ2-7
CASSERPSVTRDEQYF	TRBV10-1	TRBJ2-7
CASSLDRLKSEKLFF	TRBV11-2	TRBJ1-4
CASSPRGRGSGNTIYF	TRBV12-3/TRBV12-4	TRBJ1-3
CASRRGQGRVRSFNQPQHF	TRBV12-3/TRBV12-4	TRBJ1-5
CSARDTSGTHYFGTGELFF	TRBV20-1	TRBJ2-2
CASSFLGTAYEQYF	TRBV11-2	TRBJ2-7
CASGSGRTGEQYF	TRBV27	TRBJ2-7
CASSLGLLAADGYTF	TRBV5-1	TRBJ1-2
CASSLAARTGDTEAFF	TRBV5-5	TRBJ1-1
CASSLQGIRTEAFF	TRBV12-3/TRBV12-4	TRBJ1-1
CASSLESSETQYF	TRBV5-4	TRBJ2-5
CASSGTLAGEVLWQFF	TRBV13	TRBJ2-1
CASSLGGTPYQPQHF	TRBV7-9	TRBJ1-5
CATMTSRANSGDLFF	TRBV19	TRBJ2-2
CASSPNEGSADTQYF	TRBV4-1	TRBJ2-3
CASSSTPPPSSYEQYF	TRBV12-3/TRBV12-4	TRBJ2-7
CASSIGSTDTQYF	TRBV19	TRBJ2-3
CASSPTPGTQETQYF	TRBV4-1	TRBJ2-5